The 31 T cell receptor beta chains listed next were all sequenced from one sample in a study of beta chain features in type 1 diabetes. Sequenced material consisted of expressed TCRB transcripts (all of the isolated RNA was reverse transcribed). Assay: immunoSEQ multiplex PCR; the TCRdb copy retains only in-frame clones and omits some. The sample carries fewer than 500,000 clones, approximately 14% recorded once. Source material: naive CD4+ T cells from blood. These receptors all come from a man in his thirties or forties in good health.

The gene calls are TRBV30 and TRBJ2-3; D is unclear. The CDR3 is 12 amino acids. V lost 1 base and J lost 0, with 2 bases in between. Germline loops: CDR1 GTSNPN, CDR2 SVGIG (reference sequence). The CDR3 DNA is TGTGCCTGGAGTGCTAGCACAGATACGCAGTATTTT. It is translated as CAWSASTDTQYF. The full variable domain, in which reference TRBV30 and TRBJ2-3 provide the parts outside the CDR3, is SQTIHQWPATLVQPVGSPLSLECTVEGTSNPNLYWYRQAAGRGLQLLFYSVGIGQISSEVPQNLSASRPQDRQFILSSKKLLLSDSGFYLCAWSASTDTQYFGPGTRLTVL.

This clone was detected only a few times. The V and J genes are TRBV30 and TRBJ2-6, with D tentatively TRBD1 or TRBD2 (5 bases each). Germline V lookup: CDR1 GTSNPN, CDR2 SVGIG (reference sequence). This CDR3 contains 16 residues. Between the trimmed V and J ends, which lost 5 bases and 3 bases, there was a span of 17 bases. The DNA for the CDR3 is TGTGCCTGGGAGCGAGGGGCGCTCCATGGGGCCAACGTCCTGACTTTC. It codes for CAWERGALHGANVLTF.

The chain combines TRBV5-4 with TRBJ1-2, with 7 bases matching TRBD1. Germline values: CDR1 SGHNT, CDR2 YYREEE (reference sequence). The trim removed 4 bases at V and 3 bases at J, leaving 6 bases unmatched. The CDR3 runs 14 residues. This CDR3 is CASSRFTGDYGYTF. The CDR3 bases are TGTGCCAGCAGCCGGTTTACAGGGGACTATGGCTACACCTTC.

This clone showed up just a few times. The rearrangement joins TRBV4-1 to TRBJ2-1, with unresolved D. Trimming pared 4 bases from V and 5 bases from J, leaving 21 bases between. Germline CDR1 is MGHRA and CDR2 is YSYEKL. There are 17 residues in the CDR3. In nucleotides, the CDR3 is TGCGCCAGCAGCCCGTTCTTGTGGCCTGAACAAAACAATGAGCAGTTCTTC. Amino acids: CASSPFLWPEQNNEQFF.

This clone turned up a few times. The chain employs TRBV7-9 and TRBJ1-4; possible D gene TRBD1, 6 bases. The CDR3 consists of 15 residues. Trimming shortened V by 5 bases and J by 7 bases, and 17 bases separated the two germline ends. Germline CDR1 SEHNR, CDR2 FQNEAQ (reference sequence). The CDR3 bases are TGTGCCAGCAGCCAACAACCGACAGGATCTGAAAAACTGTTTTTT. It codes for CASSQQPTGSEKLFF.

This clone was seen only a few times. The chain joins TRBV10-3 to TRBJ2-5; possibly TRBD1 or TRBD2 for D (5 bases each). The CDR3 contains 16 residues. CDR1 is ENHRY, CDR2 SYGVKD, per germline. Trimming cost V 6 bases and J 5 bases, with 22 bases left between them. CDR3 DNA: TGTGCCATCAGGTCACCGGGGCCGGGTGCAATTGAGACCCAGTACTTC. Protein sequence: CAIRSPGPGAIETQYF.

The V call is TRBV27, the J call TRBJ2-7; D uncertain. Germline V gene data show CDR1 as MNHEY and CDR2 as SMNVEV (reference sequence). Trimming took off 6 bases at V and 4 bases at J, with 19 bases between the two ends. The CDR3 contains 15 residues. The CDR3 DNA sequence: TGTGCCAGCAGCAGGTACCCGAGCGACACATACGAGCAGTACGTC. Protein product: CASSRYPSDTYEQYV.

J is TRBJ2-3 and V is TRBV5-4; D unresolved. Trimming removed 0 bases at V and 2 bases at J, with 10 bases between. Germline V gives CDR1 SGHNT, CDR2 YYREEE (reference sequence). CDR3 size: 15 residues. The CDR3: CASSLAPILTDTQYF. The CDR3 DNA reads TGTGCCAGCAGCTTGGCTCCGATCCTCACAGATACGCAGTATTTT.

The rearrangement links TRBV7-9 to TRBJ2-5; D remains unclear. Germline CDR1 and CDR2: SEHNR and FQNEAQ (reference sequence). V lost 5 bases, J lost 5 bases, and 9 bases lay in between. The CDR3 sequence is 12 residues long. The CDR3 nucleotides read TGTGCCAGCAGCCCTTCGTTGGAGACCCAGTACTTC. It is translated as CASSPSLETQYF. The entire variable domain, with the rest obtained from reference TRBV7-9 and TRBJ2-5, is as follows: DTGVSQNPRHKITKRGQNVTFRCDPISEHNRLYWYRQTLGQGPEFLTYFQNEAQLEKSRLLSDRFSAERPKGSFSTLEIQRTEQGDSAMYLCASSPSLETQYFGPGTRLLVL.

This clone showed up just a few times. The J gene is TRBJ2-3, the V gene TRBV10-3, with D perhaps matching TRBD1 (6 bases). Trimming pared 6 bases from V and 4 bases from J, leaving 14 bases between. The CDR3 has 14 amino acids. CDR1 and CDR2 (germline): ENHRY, SYGVKD. In DNA, the CDR3 is TGTGCCATCAGCGGCCAGGGGTTCGCAGATACGCAGTATTTT. This sequence encodes CAISGQGFADTQYF.

There are a few counts of this clone. V gene TRBV6-5 combines with J gene TRBJ2-1; 9 positions match TRBD1. Germline V gene sequence: CDR1 MNHEY, CDR2 SVGAGI. This CDR3 is 15 amino acids long. Losses at the gene ends were 6 bases for V and 5 bases for J; bases not matched to a gene: 8. The CDR3 here is CASSSWGQGNNEQFF. The CDR3 DNA is TGTGCCAGCAGCAGTTGGGGACAGGGTAACAATGAGCAGTTCTTC.

This clone was counted between two and nine times. The rearrangement uses TRBV4-2 and TRBJ1-1, with unresolved D. V was clipped by 2 bases and J by 1 base, with 17 bases between them. CDR3 length: 17 residues. Germline loops: CDR1 LGHNA, CDR2 YNFKEQ. Here the CDR3 DNA reads TGTGCCAGCAGCCAATTAACAATAGGAGCAGAGAACACTGAAGCTTTCTTT. Translation: CASSQLTIGAENTEAFF.

This clone appeared many times. The chain is built from TRBV18 and TRBJ2-4; D is uncertain. V was shortened by 2 bases and J by 6 bases, with 5 bases between the two germline ends. Per germline, CDR1 KGHSH and CDR2 LQKENI. The CDR3 runs to 12 residues. The CDR3, as DNA: TGTGCCAGCTCACCAAATGGAAACATTCAGTACTTC. Its translation: CASSPNGNIQYF.

The genes are TRBV10-3 and TRBJ2-7; D gene unclear. Trimming pared 6 bases from V and 3 bases from J, leaving 6 bases between. CDR3 length: 11 residues. Per germline, CDR1 ENHRY and CDR2 SYGVKD. CDR3 DNA: TGTGCCATCAGGAGTAACTACGAGCAGTACTTC. It encodes CAIRSNYEQYF.

This clone was picked up a small number of times. The chain uses TRBV29-1 and TRBJ2-3; D gene unclear. CDR3 length: 13 amino acids. The germline V and J ends were trimmed by 3 bases and 6 bases, with 13 bases remaining between them. Per the germline V gene, CDR1 is SQVTM and CDR2 is ANQGSEA. This chain's CDR3 is CSVDYGLLDTQYF. The DNA for the CDR3 is TGCAGCGTTGATTACGGGCTCTTGGATACGCAGTATTTT.

A few counts support this clone. The chain is built from TRBV15 and TRBJ1-1; 7 nucleotides align to TRBD1. The CDR3 is made up of 16 amino acids. Unmatched junction bases numbered 12, after V lost 5 bases and J lost 3 bases. The V gene's germline CDR1 is LNHNV and CDR2 YYDKDF (reference sequence). DNA of the CDR3: TGTGCCACCAGCCGCCGAATAGGACAGGCTCACACTGAAGCTTTCTTT. It is translated as CATSRRIGQAHTEAFF.

The chain uses TRBV4-3 and TRBJ2-5, with 10 bases aligning to TRBD2. Germline V gene sequence: CDR1 LGHNA, CDR2 YSLEER. The J segment lost 0 bases and the V segment lost 0 bases, leaving 1 base of the junction unmatched. This CDR3 is 16 amino acids long. CDR3 DNA sequence: TGCGCCAGCAGCCAAGAACTAGCGGGGTACCAAGAGACCCAGTACTTC. Protein product: CASSQELAGYQETQYF.

This clone occurred a few times. The chain carries TRBV6-6 and TRBJ2-2; TRBD1 aligns across 7 bases. The junction had 6 bases not matched to a gene; V was cut back by 6 bases and J by 5 bases. CDR1 is MNHNY, CDR2 SVGAGI, per germline (reference sequence). The CDR3 extends over 14 amino acids. The CDR3 here is CASSRTTGTGELFF. The CDR3 DNA follows: TGTGCCAGCAGCCGAACGACAGGGACCGGGGAGCTGTTTTTT.

This clone showed up just a few times. CDR3 in amino acids: CASRTVTTGELFF. The CDR3 region has the DNA TGCGCCAGCCGGACAGTTACCACCGGGGAGCTGTTTTTT. The chain uses TRBV5-1 and TRBJ2-2, with D possibly being TRBD1 (6 bases). The V and J ends lost 7 bases and 4 bases respectively, with 11 bases between them. CDR3 length: 13 amino acids. Germline V gene data show CDR1 as SGHRS and CDR2 as YFSETQ.

This chain links TRBV9 with TRBJ2-5; 12 positions agree with TRBD1. This CDR3 is 15 amino acids long. Germline CDR1 is SGDLS and CDR2 is YYNGEE. The ends lost 0 bases at V and 4 bases at J; junction bases unmatched: 1. The CDR3 DNA sequence: TGTGCCAGCAGCGTAGAGGGACAGGGGGCAGAGACCCAGTACTTC. Protein sequence: CASSVEGQGAETQYF.

The chain uses TRBV27 and TRBJ2-1; tentative D call: TRBD2 (5 bases). The CDR3 runs 12 residues. Germline-derived CDR1 and CDR2 are MNHEY and SMNVEV (reference sequence). V lost 6 bases to trimming and J lost 7 bases, with 10 bases between them. CDR3: CASRRSGNEQFF. The CDR3 region has the DNA TGTGCCAGCAGACGCTCGGGAAATGAGCAGTTCTTC.

In this sample, this clone turned up a few times. J is TRBJ2-1 and V is TRBV7-2, with TRBD2 matching 11 bases. Germline V CDR1 and CDR2: SGHTA, FQGNSA. The V and J ends lost 5 bases and 9 bases, in that order; junction bases with no gene match: 9. The CDR3 has 15 amino acids. The CDR3 bases are TGTGCCAGCAGCCCGCTTACTAGCGGGAGAAGTGAGCAGTTCTTC. As protein: CASSPLTSGRSEQFF.

The J gene is TRBJ2-7, the V gene TRBV6-6; 7 bases line up with TRBD1. The CDR3 spans 13 residues. Unmatched junction bases numbered 7, after V lost 6 bases and J lost 5 bases. Germline V gene sequence: CDR1 MNHNY, CDR2 SVGAGI (reference sequence). Written as DNA, the CDR3 is TGTGCCAGCAGAACGCAGGGGGTAGACGAGCAGTACGTC. This encodes CASRTQGVDEQYV.

The chain joins TRBV18 to TRBJ1-1; D may be TRBD1 (5 bases). The ends were cut back, 6 bases at V and 5 bases at J, with 13 bases in the middle. Per germline, CDR1 KGHSH and CDR2 LQKENI. The CDR3 extends over 13 amino acids. The CDR3 bases are TGTGCCAGCTCGTTCGACAGCTCTACTGAAGCTTTCTTT. Translating gives CASSFDSSTEAFF.

This clone was seen a few times. The chain recombines TRBV7-3 with TRBJ2-3, with 9 bases identical to TRBD2. The CDR3 runs to 15 residues. Germline values: CDR1 SGHTA, CDR2 FQGTGA. Trimming removed 7 bases from V and 4 bases from J; junction bases left unmatched: 9. The CDR3 loop reads CASTPGLAMSDTQYF. In DNA, the CDR3 is TGTGCCAGCACCCCGGGACTAGCCATGTCAGATACGCAGTATTTT.

CDR3 sequence reads: CASSRPPIRGTDTQYF. The CDR3 bases are TGTGCCAGCAGCCGACCACCCATTCGGGGCACAGATACGCAGTATTTT. The chain couples TRBV11-3 to TRBJ2-3; D gene uncertain. The CDR3 sequence is 16 residues long. V lost 5 bases to trimming and J lost 1 base, with 16 bases between them. Germline V gives CDR1 SGHNT, CDR2 YENEEA. Supplemented by reference TRBV11-3 and TRBJ2-3, the full variable domain reads EAGVVQSPRYKIIEKKQPVAFWCNPISGHNTLYWYLQNLGQGPELLIRYENEEAVDDSQLPKDRFSAERLKGVDSTLKIQPAELGDSAVYLCASSRPPIRGTDTQYFGPGTRLTVL.

This clone was detected only a few times. The genes are TRBV7-9 and TRBJ2-4; D perhaps matches TRBD2 (6 bases). The CDR3 runs to 15 residues. Germline V gene sequence: CDR1 SEHNR, CDR2 FQNEAQ (reference sequence). Trimming stripped 6 bases from V and 1 base from J, with 13 bases between. CDR3 sequence reads: CASSPGGIAKNIQYF. For the CDR3, the DNA is TGTGCCAGCAGTCCCGGGGGTATTGCCAAAAACATTCAGTACTTC.

A few counts support this clone. The V gene is TRBV5-4, the J gene TRBJ1-5; D remains ambiguous. Trimming removed 0 bases from V and 4 bases from J, with 5 bases in between. Germline CDR1 SGHNT, CDR2 YYREEE (reference sequence). The CDR3 loop spans 13 amino acids. The CDR3 bases are TGTGCCAGCAGCTTGGGCAGGAATCAGCCCCAGCATTTT. It encodes CASSLGRNQPQHF. The whole variable domain, filled in from reference TRBV5-4 and TRBJ1-5, reads ETGVTQSPTHLIKTRGQQVTLRCSSQSGHNTVSWYQQALGQGPQFIFQYYREEENGRGNFPPRFSGLQFPNYSSELNVNALELDDSALYLCASSLGRNQPQHFGDGTRLSIL.

V gene TRBV2 combines with J gene TRBJ2-1; 10 nucleotides line up with TRBD1. The CDR3 has 16 amino acids. The V gene end was trimmed by 4 bases and the J gene end by 5 bases; junction bases not matched to a gene: 8. From germline, CDR1 is SNHLY and CDR2 FYNNEI. CDR3 region: CASSVVRQGADNEQFF. The CDR3 DNA reads as TGTGCCAGCAGTGTCGTAAGACAGGGGGCTGACAATGAGCAGTTCTTC.

V is TRBV4-2 and J is TRBJ1-5; D perhaps matches TRBD1 (5 bases). The CDR3 covers 17 residues. Per germline, CDR1 LGHNA and CDR2 YNFKEQ. The V end was cut by 0 bases, the J end by 3 bases, with 15 bases between. The CDR3 coding sequence is TGTGCCAGCAGCCAAGAAGTCGTATCCAGGGACAATCAGCCCCAGCATTTT. It encodes CASSQEVVSRDNQPQHF.

This rearrangement joins TRBV5-6 to TRBJ1-3; D uncertain. Looked up from germline, CDR1 is SGHDT and CDR2 is YYEEEE. V dropped 2 bases and J dropped 0 bases, with 18 bases sitting between them. The CDR3 spans 18 residues. CDR3 region: CASSLEGGPRYSGNTIYF. As DNA, the CDR3 is TGTGCCAGCAGCTTAGAGGGAGGGCCAAGATACTCTGGAAACACCATATATTTT. The full variable domain, rest sourced from reference TRBV5-6 and TRBJ1-3, is DAGVTQSPTHLIKTRGQQVTLRCSPKSGHDTVSWYQQALGQGPQFIFQYYEEEERQRGNFPDRFSGHQFPNYSSELNVNALLLGDSALYLCASSLEGGPRYSGNTIYFGEGSWLTVV.